This T cell receptor (beta chain) emerged from a study of blood T cell repertoires in COVID-19. In the original analysis: Amplification of reference gene primers provided the estimated nucleated cell counts. Produced via immunoSEQ multiplex PCR; TCRdb's table is partial and in-frame only. The DNA gave D and trimming, while V, J and clone size come from that table. The table includes about 100,000 clones, around 81% detected once. The sequence was collected from a man older than 75 with COVID-19, enrolled during active disease. The sample taken for sequencing was peripheral blood.

The CDR3 spells CASSDRITPLHF. DNA for the CDR3: TGTGCCAGCAGTGACAGAATCACACCCCTCCACTTT. V is TRBV27 and J is TRBJ1-6, with D possibly matching TRBD1 (5 bases). CDR1 and CDR2 from the germline V gene are MNHEY and SMNVEV (reference sequence). The CDR3 consists of 12 residues. The V gene lost 5 bases and the J gene lost 11 bases, with 10 bases spanning the gap.